These 17 T cell receptor beta chains originate from one sample sequenced in a study of T cell repertoires in cytomegalovirus infection. MiXCR, run by TCRdb on the reads, gives a single entry per CDR3 protein. Of roughly 250,000 distinct CDR3 sequences listed, about 12% are singletons. Sequenced material: PBMCs. These receptor sequences come from a human donor in good health (CMV status not recorded). Some clones in this sample may be carry-over from other donors' samples.

This clonotype came up a few times. V and J are TRBV19 and TRBJ2-5; 7 bases map to TRBD1. This CDR3 has 13 amino acids. The germline CDR1 and CDR2 sequences are LNHDA and SQIVND (reference sequence). Trimming at V came to 6 bases and at J to 2 bases, leaving 3 bases not matched to a gene. The CDR3 coding sequence is TGTGCCAGTAGCGCACAGGGGCAAGAGACCCAGTACTTC. This sequence encodes CASSAQGQETQYF. Full variable domain (remainder filled in from reference TRBV19 and TRBJ2-5): DGGITQSPKYLFRKEGQNVTLSCEQNLNHDAMYWYRQDPGQGLRLIYYSQIVNDFQKGDIAEGYSVSREKKESFPLTVTSAQKNPTAFYLCASSAQGQETQYFGPGTRLLVL.

The chain combines TRBV7-9 with TRBJ1-1; no firm D call. Trimming left V 5 bases short and J 3 bases short, with 16 bases between. The CDR3 runs to 15 residues. Germline-derived CDR1 and CDR2 are SEHNR and FQNEAQ (reference sequence). This CDR3 reads CASSPDSGRDTEAFF. In nucleotides, the CDR3 is TGTGCCAGCAGCCCCGACTCCGGGAGGGACACTGAAGCTTTCTTT.

This clonotype was found a few times. The V call is TRBV7-9, the J call TRBJ2-1, with D possibly TRBD1 on 5 matching bases. Deletions cut 4 bases from V and 9 bases from J, with 10 bases between. This CDR3 has 12 amino acids. Looked up from germline, CDR1 is SEHNR and CDR2 is FQNEAQ (reference sequence). The CDR3: CASSSQGVEQFF. The CDR3 DNA is TGTGCCAGCAGCTCTCAGGGCGTTGAGCAGTTCTTC.

J is TRBJ1-1 and V is TRBV18; 8 bases agree with TRBD1. V lost 3 bases to trimming and J lost 11 bases; unmatched junction nucleotides: 11. The CDR3 consists of 14 residues. Germline values: CDR1 KGHSH, CDR2 LQKENI. The CDR3, as DNA: TGTGCCAGCTCACCCTTCCTGGACAGGGATCCGGCTTTCTTT. This codes for CASSPFLDRDPAFF. The whole variable domain, filled in from reference TRBV18 and TRBJ1-1, reads NAGVMQNPRHLVRRRGQEARLRCSPMKGHSHVYWYRQLPEEGLKFMVYLQKENIIDESGMPKERFSAEFPKEGPSILRIQQVVRGDSAAYFCASSPFLDRDPAFFGQGTRLTVV.

The table lists this clonotype with many counts. V gene TRBV28 combines with J gene TRBJ1-2; 9 positions agree with TRBD1. CDR1 and CDR2 from the germline V gene are MDHEN and SYDVKM. With 7 bases clipped from V and 8 bases from J, the junction kept 11 bases outside the gene matches. The CDR3 consists of 14 residues. CDR3 sequence (DNA): TGTGCCAGCACTTTCGGACAGGGGAGGCGCGGCTACACCTTC. It translates to CASTFGQGRRGYTF.

This clonotype was seen repeatedly, ten times or more. This chain links TRBV30 with TRBJ1-5; D might be TRBD1 (6 bases). CDR1 is GTSNPN, CDR2 SVGIG, per germline (reference sequence). V was cut by 1 base and J by 2 bases, with 18 bases left in between. The CDR3 has 17 residues. CDR3 in DNA: TGTGCCTGGAGTGGGGCTGGGGGGGCGGAGGGCAATCAGCCCCAGCATTTT. This gives the protein CAWSGAGGAEGNQPQHF.

A few counts support this clonotype. This chain connects TRBV5-4 to TRBJ1-1; D possibly corresponds to TRBD1 (6 bases). V lost 9 bases to trimming and J lost 1 base, with 16 bases between them. From germline, CDR1 is SGHNT and CDR2 YYREEE (reference sequence). This CDR3 has 14 residues. The CDR3 is CATFTGTPNTEAFF. The CDR3 bases are TGTGCCACCTTTACCGGGACACCGAACACTGAAGCTTTCTTT.

This clonotype came up many times. The rearrangement links TRBV7-2 to TRBJ1-6; D is perhaps TRBD1 (5 bases). V shed 2 bases and J shed 8 bases, with 13 bases lying between them. Germline CDR1 reads SGHTA; CDR2 reads FQGNSA. The CDR3 runs 15 residues. CDR3 DNA: TGTGCCAGCAGCTTACAGGGTGTTGGGGATTCACCCCTCCACTTT. Protein sequence: CASSLQGVGDSPLHF. The whole variable domain, filled in from reference TRBV7-2 and TRBJ1-6, reads GAGVSQSPSNKVTEKGKDVELRCDPISGHTALYWYRQSLGQGLEFLIYFQGNSAPDKSGLPSDRFSAERTGGSVSTLTIQRTQQEDSAVYLCASSLQGVGDSPLHFGNGTRLTVT.

The DNA for the CDR3 is TGTGCCAGCAGTCCCCCCGGGGGTTACACTGAAGCTTTCTTT. Amino acids: CASSPPGGYTEAFF. The V call is TRBV27, the J call TRBJ1-1; maybe TRBD1 (5 bases). Germline lookup yields CDR1 MNHEY and CDR2 SMNVEV (reference sequence). V shed 5 bases and J shed 3 bases, with 13 bases lying between them. This CDR3 contains 14 residues.

This clonotype appeared many times. The chain joins TRBV7-2 to TRBJ2-3, with 12 bases fitting TRBD2. Germline lookup yields CDR1 SGHTA and CDR2 FQGNSA. V gave up 2 bases and J gave up 2 bases; unmatched junction bases: 2. The CDR3 consists of 16 residues. As DNA, the CDR3 is TGTGCCAGCAGCTTAACTAGCGGGGGGACCACAGATACGCAGTATTTT. The encoded protein is CASSLTSGGTTDTQYF.

The CDR3: CASSRDRENYEQYF. The CDR3 DNA reads as TGTGCCAGTAGTCGGGACAGGGAAAACTACGAGCAGTACTTC. V is TRBV19 and J is TRBJ2-7; TRBD1 matches at 9 bases. Trimming at V came to 5 bases and at J to 3 bases, leaving 5 bases not matched to a gene. The CDR3 runs 14 residues. Germline CDR1 is LNHDA and CDR2 is SQIVND (reference sequence).

This clonotype was recorded only once. The conserved final phenylalanine or tryptophan is absent from the CDR3, which likely points to a read error. The chain joins TRBV6-2 or TRBV6-3 to TRBJ2-7; the D gene is possibly TRBD2 (7 bases). With 5 bases removed from V and 2 bases from J, the gap between germline ends came to 10 bases. The CDR3 spans 13 residues. Germline CDR1 MNHEY, CDR2 SVGEGT. The CDR3 DNA sequence: TGTGCCAGCAGTCCGGGGGGCCCCTACGAGCAGTACCTC. Protein sequence: CASSPGGPYEQYL.

This clonotype was observed at least ten times. This rearrangement joins TRBV19 to TRBJ2-2; TRBD2 matches 13 bases. The CDR3 has 17 residues. Germline CDR1 and CDR2: LNHDA and SQIVND (reference sequence). V was clipped by 5 bases and J by 2 bases; unmatched bases: 5. The CDR3 loop is CASSGWTSGGNTGELFF. The CDR3 DNA is TGTGCCAGTAGTGGGTGGACTAGCGGGGGAAACACCGGGGAGCTGTTTTTT.

This clonotype was found many times. The chain recombines TRBV12-3 or TRBV12-4 with TRBJ2-7, with D maybe TRBD1 (6 bases). The CDR3 totals 15 residues. Trimming stripped 5 bases from V and 0 bases from J, with 14 bases between. CDR3 nucleotides: TGTGCCAGCAGTAACAGGGTTCTGAGCTCCTACGAGCAGTACTTC. Translation gives CASSNRVLSSYEQYF.

There are a few counts of this clonotype. This rearrangement joins TRBV5-4 to TRBJ2-1; D uncertain. The CDR3 spans 14 residues. Trimming removed 0 bases from V and 3 bases from J, with 7 bases in between. Per germline, CDR1 SGHNT and CDR2 YYREEE (reference sequence). This CDR3 reads CASSLVRNYNEQFF. CDR3 DNA sequence: TGTGCCAGCAGCTTGGTTAGGAACTACAATGAGCAGTTCTTC.

V gene TRBV7-2 combines with J gene TRBJ1-5; D might be TRBD1 (5 bases). Deletions cut 1 base from V and 7 bases from J, with 14 bases between. Germline CDR1 reads SGHTA; CDR2 reads FQGNSA. This CDR3 has 15 amino acids. The CDR3 protein is CASSLGRAGLQPQHF. The CDR3 bases are TGTGCCAGCAGCTTAGGGAGGGCAGGGTTGCAGCCCCAGCATTTT.

This clonotype occurred a few times. CDR3 loop: CASSQGGRTGELFF. CDR3 in DNA: TGTGCCAGCAGCCAAGGGGGCCGTACCGGGGAGCTGTTTTTT. The V gene is TRBV28, the J gene TRBJ2-2, with 7 bases matching TRBD1. Germline V CDR1 and CDR2: MDHEN, SYDVKM. Unmatched junction bases numbered 6, after V lost 6 bases and J lost 5 bases. This CDR3 is 14 amino acids long.